This entry lists 17 T cell receptor beta chains sequenced from one sample in a study of beta chain features in type 1 diabetes. The entirety of the isolated RNA underwent reverse transcription, so expressed TCRB transcripts were sequenced. The method was immunoSEQ multiplex PCR; TCRdb's version includes in-frame clones alone and lacks a portion of them. The sample holds over 500,000 clones, about 16% seen once. The source material was naive CD4+ T cells from blood. The receptors were gathered from a man younger than 35 in good health.

This clone was observed a few times. The chain joins TRBV29-1 to TRBJ1-2; unclear D gene. This CDR3 is 12 amino acids long. Looked up from germline, CDR1 is SQVTM and CDR2 is ANQGSEA. The V and J ends lost 3 bases and 6 bases respectively, with 11 bases between them. CDR3 protein: CSVDSVVDGYTF. DNA for the CDR3: TGCAGCGTTGATTCAGTAGTCGATGGCTACACCTTC.

V gene TRBV2 combines with J gene TRBJ2-5, with D maybe TRBD1 (7 bases). The CDR3 totals 12 residues. V shed 11 bases and J shed 0 bases, with 10 bases lying between them. Germline lookup yields CDR1 SNHLY and CDR2 FYNNEI. CDR3 sequence (DNA): TGTGCCGGGGGGACAGACCAAGAGACCCAGTACTTC. Its translation: CAGGTDQETQYF.

This clone was counted a few times. Its ends do not fully match the called genes, so a read error is possible. The J gene is TRBJ2-7, the V gene TRBV5-6, with 10 positions matching TRBD2. The CDR3 spans 15 residues. Germline CDR1 and CDR2: SGHDT and YYEEEE. This CDR3 is CASRLGPSGSNEQYF. The CDR3 DNA is TGTGCCAGCAGATTGGGGCCTAGCGGGAGTAACGAGCAGTACTTC.

The chain employs TRBV5-4 and TRBJ2-3; 7 bases line up with TRBD1. Germline V CDR1 and CDR2: SGHNT, YYREEE (reference sequence). The junction had 7 bases not matched to a gene; V was cut back by 4 bases and J by 2 bases. The CDR3 consists of 15 residues. CDR3 region: CASSPGTANTDTQYF. The CDR3 DNA is TGTGCCAGCAGCCCTGGGACAGCAAACACAGATACGCAGTATTTT.

The V call is TRBV5-1, the J call TRBJ1-1; D uncertain. This CDR3 comprises 15 residues. V lost 2 bases, J lost 0 bases, and 11 bases lay in between. Germline V gives CDR1 SGHRS, CDR2 YFSETQ. The DNA for the CDR3 is TGCGCCAGCAGCTTTAGGCCCCCGTTGAACACTGAAGCTTTCTTT. This codes for CASSFRPPLNTEAFF.

The gene calls are TRBV27 and TRBJ1-6, with 7 bases that match TRBD1. This CDR3 has 15 residues. The junction had 7 bases not matched to a gene; V was cut back by 5 bases and J by 6 bases. CDR1 and CDR2 from the germline V gene are MNHEY and SMNVEV (reference sequence). CDR3 loop: CASSLRDSGNSPLHF. CDR3 in DNA: TGTGCCAGCAGTCTACGGGACAGCGGTAATTCACCCCTCCACTTT.

The genes are TRBV6-5 and TRBJ1-1, with D possibly TRBD1 on 6 matching bases. The ends were cut back, 6 bases at V and 1 base at J, with 12 bases in the middle. The CDR3 runs to 14 residues. From germline, CDR1 is MNHEY and CDR2 SVGAGI. The CDR3 bases are TGTGCCAGCAGACCGACAGGAACGAACACTGAAGCTTTCTTT. The encoded protein is CASRPTGTNTEAFF.

This clone has just a few counts. The rearrangement links TRBV29-1 to TRBJ1-1; a possible D gene is TRBD1 (6 bases). The CDR3 runs 14 residues. Trimming cost V 6 bases and J 5 bases, with 19 bases left between them. From germline, CDR1 is SQVTM and CDR2 ANQGSEA. CDR3 residues: CSVPSAGAGTEAFF. CDR3 nucleotide sequence: TGCAGCGTCCCCAGCGCAGGGGCAGGGACTGAAGCTTTCTTT.

Remarks on this clone: An end of the junction differs from the germline gene, which may be a read error. The chain uses TRBV7-8 and TRBJ1-2; D is undetermined. CDR1 is SGHVS and CDR2 is FQNEAQ in the germline V gene. CDR3 length equals 9 residues. Here the CDR3 reads CASSQRRSF. For the CDR3, the DNA is TGTGCCAGCAGCCAAAGGCGCTCCTTC. Drawing the rest from reference TRBV7-8 and TRBJ1-2, the complete variable domain is GAGVSQSPRYKVAKRGQDVALRCDPISGHVSLFWYQQALGQGPEFLTYFQNEAQLDKSGLPSDRFFAERPEGSVSTLKIQRTQQEDSAVYLCASSQRRSFGSGTRLTVV.

This rearrangement joins TRBV7-3 to TRBJ1-6; possibly TRBD1 for D (5 bases). The CDR3 covers 16 residues. The V end lost 4 bases, the J end lost 15 bases, and 25 bases lay between the germline ends. Germline CDR1 and CDR2: SGHTA and FQGTGA. For the CDR3, the DNA is TGTGCCAGCAGCTCCTTGGGAGGGACCTTTTTCACCGACCTCCACTTT. Translated, it gives CASSSLGGTFFTDLHF. The complete variable domain, with remaining parts taken from reference TRBV7-3 and TRBJ1-6, reads GAGVSQTPSNKVTEKGKYVELRCDPISGHTALYWYRQSLGQGPEFLIYFQGTGAADDSGLPNDRFFAVRPEGSVSTLKIQRTERGDSAVYLCASSSLGGTFFTDLHFGNGTRLTVT.

The sample holds a few counts of this clone. The chain has TRBV10-3 and TRBJ2-2; TRBD1 matches at 9 bases. Per the germline V gene, CDR1 is ENHRY and CDR2 is SYGVKD. The CDR3 consists of 16 residues. Trimming cost V 4 bases and J 1 base; bases outside gene matches: 4. The CDR3 spells CAISGTGGQNTGELFF. CDR3 DNA: TGTGCCATCAGTGGAACAGGGGGCCAGAACACCGGGGAGCTGTTTTTT.

The V and J genes are TRBV28 and TRBJ1-1, with D possibly being TRBD1 (5 bases). Germline CDR1 is MDHEN and CDR2 is SYDVKM. Trimming stripped 1 base from V and 10 bases from J, with 16 bases between. This CDR3 is built from 14 residues. This CDR3 is CASSLLGGATRAFF. The DNA of the CDR3 is TGTGCCAGCAGTTTATTGGGGGGAGCAACGAGAGCTTTCTTT.

The chain recombines TRBV6-6 with TRBJ2-7, with D unclear. CDR1 is MNHNY and CDR2 is SVGAGI in the germline V gene (reference sequence). V was clipped by 6 bases and J by 5 bases, with 8 bases between them. This CDR3 has 11 amino acids. The CDR3 is CASSRIDEQYF. The CDR3 nucleotides read TGTGCCAGCAGCCGCATCGACGAGCAGTACTTC.

This clone was detected only a few times. This chain connects TRBV18 to TRBJ2-3, with 11 bases lining up with TRBD2. Germline lookup yields CDR1 KGHSH and CDR2 LQKENI. V lost 3 bases to trimming and J lost 1 base; unmatched junction nucleotides: 3. The CDR3 spans 16 residues. The CDR3 nucleotides are TGTGCCAGCTCACCTCTACTAGCGGGGGGCACAGATACGCAGTATTTT. Its protein product is CASSPLLAGGTDTQYF. The full variable domain, its missing parts supplied by reference TRBV18 and TRBJ2-3, is NAGVMQNPRHLVRRRGQEARLRCSPMKGHSHVYWYRQLPEEGLKFMVYLQKENIIDESGMPKERFSAEFPKEGPSILRIQQVVRGDSAAYFCASSPLLAGGTDTQYFGPGTRLTVL.

The CDR3 nucleotides are TGTGCCAGCAGCTTAAGGGGTGGCGGCGAGTGGCCCCAGCATTTT. It specifies CASSLRGGGEWPQHF. The chain recombines TRBV7-2 with TRBJ1-5; TRBD1 is a possible D gene (5 bases). The V end was cut by 2 bases, the J end by 9 bases, with 17 bases between. The CDR3 has 15 amino acids. Germline V gene sequence: CDR1 SGHTA, CDR2 FQGNSA.

The sample holds one count of this clone. This chain connects TRBV14 to TRBJ2-7, with a weak D call TRBD2 (6 bases). Germline values: CDR1 SGHDN, CDR2 FVKESK. CDR3 length equals 11 residues. The ends were cut back, 3 bases at V and 10 bases at J, with 10 bases in the middle. The CDR3 sequence is CASSQREVQYF. The CDR3 DNA reads as TGTGCCAGCAGCCAGAGGGAGGTTCAGTACTTC.

The rearrangement links TRBV18 to TRBJ1-2; TRBD1 matches at 7 bases. This CDR3 region has 17 residues. CDR1 is KGHSH and CDR2 is LQKENI in the germline V gene. V lost 3 bases to trimming and J lost 2 bases; unmatched junction nucleotides: 12. The CDR3 region has the DNA TGTGCCAGCTCACCGCTTTCCCGACAGGGAATAAACTATGGCTACACCTTC. Translating it yields CASSPLSRQGINYGYTF.